Below, one T cell receptor beta chain is given with its context. The assay was immunoSEQ multiplex PCR, and TCRdb's table has in-frame clones only and misses some. This table has more than 550,000 clones, 70% to 90% appearing once. The germline gives CDR1 MDHEN, CDR2 SYDVKM. The CDR3 length is 14 residues. The V end lost 2 bases, the J end lost 3 bases, and 8 bases lay between the germline ends. This entry is derived from a study of shared T cell receptors in the human thymus. The same sample was also used in a study of human thymus T cells. Per that study: Overlap was high between thymic repertoires from unrelated individuals, as reported in related research.

The sequence was obtained from a boy younger than two with a congenital heart defect. The sample taken for sequencing was thymocytes. This sequence joins TRBV28 and TRBJ1-5, with D perhaps TRBD1 (6 bases). CDR3 loop: CASSLPGDNQPQHF. Written as DNA, the CDR3 is TGTGCCAGCAGTTTACCAGGGGACAATCAGCCCCAGCATTTT.